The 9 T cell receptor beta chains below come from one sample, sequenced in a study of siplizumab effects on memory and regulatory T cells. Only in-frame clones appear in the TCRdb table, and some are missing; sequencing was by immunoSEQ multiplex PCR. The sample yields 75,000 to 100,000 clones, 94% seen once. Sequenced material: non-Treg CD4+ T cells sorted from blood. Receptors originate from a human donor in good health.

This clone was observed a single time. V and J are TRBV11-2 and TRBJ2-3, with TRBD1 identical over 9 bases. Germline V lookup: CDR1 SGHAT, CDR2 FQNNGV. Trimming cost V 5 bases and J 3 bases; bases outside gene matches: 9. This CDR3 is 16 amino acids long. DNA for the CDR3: TGTGCCAGCAGCGCCCTACAGGGGGCATCAACAGATACGCAGTATTTT. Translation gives CASSALQGASTDTQYF.

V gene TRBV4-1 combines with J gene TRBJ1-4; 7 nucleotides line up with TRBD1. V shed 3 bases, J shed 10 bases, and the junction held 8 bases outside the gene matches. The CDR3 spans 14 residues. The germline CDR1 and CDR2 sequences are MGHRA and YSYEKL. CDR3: CASSQAIGGGKLFF. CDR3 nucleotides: TGCGCCAGCAGCCAGGCCATAGGGGGCGGAAAACTGTTTTTT.

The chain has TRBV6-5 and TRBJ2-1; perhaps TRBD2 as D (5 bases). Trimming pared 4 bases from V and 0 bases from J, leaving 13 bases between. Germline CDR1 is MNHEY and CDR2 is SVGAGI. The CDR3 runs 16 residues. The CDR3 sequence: CASSSPLAGSYNEQFF. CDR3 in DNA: TGTGCCAGCAGTTCCCCCCTCGCGGGCTCCTACAATGAGCAGTTCTTC.

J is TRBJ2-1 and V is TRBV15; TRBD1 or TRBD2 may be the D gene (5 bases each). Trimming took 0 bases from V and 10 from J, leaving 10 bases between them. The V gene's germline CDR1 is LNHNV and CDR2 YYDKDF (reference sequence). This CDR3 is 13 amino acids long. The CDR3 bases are TGTGCCACCAGCAGAGATCGGGGCCACGAGCAGTTCTTC. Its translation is CATSRDRGHEQFF.

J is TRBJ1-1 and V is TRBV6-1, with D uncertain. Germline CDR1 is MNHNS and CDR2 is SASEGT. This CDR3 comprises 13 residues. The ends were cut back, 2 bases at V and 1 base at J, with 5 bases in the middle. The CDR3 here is CASSEFGNTEAFF. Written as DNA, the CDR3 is TGTGCCAGCAGTGAATTTGGGAACACTGAAGCTTTCTTT.

The chain's CDR3 is CASSPGAREQYF. The CDR3 nucleotides read TGTGCCAGCAGCCCAGGGGCCAGGGAGCAGTACTTC. J is TRBJ2-7 and V is TRBV7-3; tentatively, D is TRBD1 (6 bases). Germline loops: CDR1 SGHTA, CDR2 FQGTGA. The CDR3 spans 12 residues. V lost 5 bases and J 7 bases, leaving 12 bases between the germline ends.

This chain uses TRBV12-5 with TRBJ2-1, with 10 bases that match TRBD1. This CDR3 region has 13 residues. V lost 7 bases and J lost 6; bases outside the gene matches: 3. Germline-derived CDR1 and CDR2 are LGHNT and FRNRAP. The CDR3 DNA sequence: TGTGCTAGTGATCGGACAGGGGGCAATGAGCAGTTCTTC. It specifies CASDRTGGNEQFF.

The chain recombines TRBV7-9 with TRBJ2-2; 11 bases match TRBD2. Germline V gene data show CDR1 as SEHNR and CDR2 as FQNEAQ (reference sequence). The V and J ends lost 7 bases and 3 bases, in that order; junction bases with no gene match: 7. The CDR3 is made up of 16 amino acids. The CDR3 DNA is TGTGCCAGCACCATAGCGGGAGGGCCCGACACCGGGGAGCTGTTTTTT. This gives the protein CASTIAGGPDTGELFF.

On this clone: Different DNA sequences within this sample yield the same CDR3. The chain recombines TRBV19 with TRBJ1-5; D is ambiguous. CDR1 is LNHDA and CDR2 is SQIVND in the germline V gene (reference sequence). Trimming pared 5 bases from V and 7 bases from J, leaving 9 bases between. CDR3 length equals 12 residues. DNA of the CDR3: TGTGCCAGTAGTTTCCTCCGGCAGCCCCAGCATTTT. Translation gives CASSFLRQPQHF.